Detailed here is one TCR beta chain. The source of the sample is a study of blood T cell repertoires in COVID-19. About the research overall: Both acute and convalescent COVID-19 samples were obtained from the United States, Italy and Spain. The analysed material was cDNA or gDNA that came from T cells, B-cell-depleted T cells, or PBMCs.

From germline, CDR1 is MDHEN and CDR2 SYDVKM. The CDR3 runs to 12 residues. Trimming removed 6 bases at V and 7 bases at J, with 12 bases between. How the authors handled the data: Quantification of nucleated cells was approximated via reference gene primer amplification. Only in-frame clones appear in the TCRdb table, and some are missing; sequencing was by immunoSEQ multiplex PCR. That table supplies the V and J calls and clone size; D and trimming were determined from the DNA. The data hold 450,000 to 500,000 clones, with 70% to 90% observed a single time. V gene TRBV28 combines with J gene TRBJ1-1, with D maybe TRBD1 (5 bases). The sample consisted of peripheral blood. The clonotype originates from a human donor in a cohort sampled during active COVID-19. Here the CDR3 DNA reads TGTGCCAGCAGACAGGTACACCTTGAAGCTTTCTTT. Protein: CASRQVHLEAFF.